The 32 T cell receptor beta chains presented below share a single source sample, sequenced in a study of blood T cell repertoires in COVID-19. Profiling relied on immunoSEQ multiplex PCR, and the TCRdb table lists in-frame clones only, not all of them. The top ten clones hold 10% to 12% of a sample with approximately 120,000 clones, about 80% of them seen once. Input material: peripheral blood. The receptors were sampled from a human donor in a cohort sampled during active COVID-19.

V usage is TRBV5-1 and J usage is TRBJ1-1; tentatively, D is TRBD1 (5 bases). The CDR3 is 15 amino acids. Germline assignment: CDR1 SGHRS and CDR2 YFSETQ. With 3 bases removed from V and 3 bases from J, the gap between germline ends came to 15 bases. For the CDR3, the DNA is TGCGCCAGCAGCTCGTACGGGGGGAAGGACACTGAAGCTTTCTTT. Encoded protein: CASSSYGGKDTEAFF.

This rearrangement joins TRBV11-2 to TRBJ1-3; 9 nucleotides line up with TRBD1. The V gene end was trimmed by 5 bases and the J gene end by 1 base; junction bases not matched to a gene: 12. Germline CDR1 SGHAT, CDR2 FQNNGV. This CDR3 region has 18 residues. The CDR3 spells CASSRDRAEGGSGNTIYF. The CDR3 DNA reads TGTGCCAGCAGCCGGGACAGGGCAGAAGGCGGGTCTGGAAACACCATATATTTT. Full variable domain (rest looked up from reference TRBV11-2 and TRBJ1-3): EAGVAQSPRYKIIEKRQSVAFWCNPISGHATLYWYQQILGQGPKLLIQFQNNGVVDDSQLPKDRFSAERLKGVDSTLKIQPAKLEDSAVYLCASSRDRAEGGSGNTIYFGEGSWLTVV.

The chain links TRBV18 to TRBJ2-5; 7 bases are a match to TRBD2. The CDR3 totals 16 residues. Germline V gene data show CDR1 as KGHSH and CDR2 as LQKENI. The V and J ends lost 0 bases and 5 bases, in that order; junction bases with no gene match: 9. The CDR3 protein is CASSPPAAGVGETQYF. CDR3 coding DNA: TGTGCCAGCTCACCACCTGCTGCGGGGGTAGGGGAGACCCAGTACTTC.

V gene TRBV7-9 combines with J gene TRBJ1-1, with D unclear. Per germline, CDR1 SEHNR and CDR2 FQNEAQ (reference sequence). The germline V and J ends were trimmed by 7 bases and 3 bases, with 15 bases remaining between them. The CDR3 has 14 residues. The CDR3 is CASMRVLRHTEAFF. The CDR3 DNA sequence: TGTGCCAGCATGCGGGTTCTGAGGCACACTGAAGCTTTCTTT.

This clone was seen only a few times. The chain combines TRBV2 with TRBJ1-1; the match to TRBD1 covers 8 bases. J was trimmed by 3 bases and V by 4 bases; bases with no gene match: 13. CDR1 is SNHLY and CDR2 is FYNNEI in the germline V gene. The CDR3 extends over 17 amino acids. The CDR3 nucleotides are TGTGCCAGCAGTGGAAGTGTCGACAGGGGTACGGACACTGAAGCTTTCTTT. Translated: CASSGSVDRGTDTEAFF.

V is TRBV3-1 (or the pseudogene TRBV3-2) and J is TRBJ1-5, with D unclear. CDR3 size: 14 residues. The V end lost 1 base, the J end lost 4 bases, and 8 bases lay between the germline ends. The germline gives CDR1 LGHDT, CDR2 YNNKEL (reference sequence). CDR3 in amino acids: CASSQAGYNQPQHF. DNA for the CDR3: TGTGCCAGCAGCCAAGCGGGGTATAATCAGCCCCAGCATTTT.

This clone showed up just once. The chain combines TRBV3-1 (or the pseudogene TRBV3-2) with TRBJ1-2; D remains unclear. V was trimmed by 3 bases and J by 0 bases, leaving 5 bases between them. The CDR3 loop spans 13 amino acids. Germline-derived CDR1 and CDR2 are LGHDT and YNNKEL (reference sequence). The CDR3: CASSHLANYGYTF. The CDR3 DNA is TGTGCCAGCAGCCATTTAGCTAACTATGGCTACACCTTC.

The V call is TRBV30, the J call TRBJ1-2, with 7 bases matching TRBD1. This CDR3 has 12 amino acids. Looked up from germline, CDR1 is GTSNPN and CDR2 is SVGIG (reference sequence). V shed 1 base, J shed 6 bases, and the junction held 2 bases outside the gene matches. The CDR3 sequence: CAWSGDRDGYTF. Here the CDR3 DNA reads TGTGCCTGGAGTGGTGACAGGGATGGCTACACCTTC.

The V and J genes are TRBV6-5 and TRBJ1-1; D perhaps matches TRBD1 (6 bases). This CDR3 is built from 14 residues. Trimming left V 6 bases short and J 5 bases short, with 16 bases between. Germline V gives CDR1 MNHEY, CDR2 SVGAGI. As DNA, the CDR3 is TGTGCCAGCAGCACAGGGCTGGTTGGTACTGAAGCTTTCTTT. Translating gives CASSTGLVGTEAFF.

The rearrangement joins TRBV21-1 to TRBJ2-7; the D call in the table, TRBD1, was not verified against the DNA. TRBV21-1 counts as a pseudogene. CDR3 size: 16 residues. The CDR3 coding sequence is TGTGCCAGCAGCAAAGTAATATTCGGACAGAGCTACGAGCAGTACTTC. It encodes CASSKVIFGQSYEQYF.

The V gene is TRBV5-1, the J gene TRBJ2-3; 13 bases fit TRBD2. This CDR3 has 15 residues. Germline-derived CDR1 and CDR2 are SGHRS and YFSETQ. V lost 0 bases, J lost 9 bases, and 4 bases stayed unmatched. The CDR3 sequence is CASSLGTSGGRTQYF. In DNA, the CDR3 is TGCGCCAGCAGCTTGGGGACTAGCGGGGGCCGGACGCAGTATTTT.

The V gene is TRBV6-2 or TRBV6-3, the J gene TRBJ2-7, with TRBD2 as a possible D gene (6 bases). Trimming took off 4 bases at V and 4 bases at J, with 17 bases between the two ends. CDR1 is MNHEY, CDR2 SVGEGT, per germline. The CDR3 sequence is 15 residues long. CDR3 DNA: TGTGCCAGCAGTTTTAGCGGTGGGGCCGTTTACGAGCAGTACTTC. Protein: CASSFSGGAVYEQYF.

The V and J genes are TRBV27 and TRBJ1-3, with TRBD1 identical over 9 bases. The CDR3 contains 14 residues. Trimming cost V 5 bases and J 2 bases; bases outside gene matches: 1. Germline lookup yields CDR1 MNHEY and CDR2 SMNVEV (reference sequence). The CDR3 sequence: CASSTGGAGNTIYF. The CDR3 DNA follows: TGTGCCAGCAGTACAGGGGGCGCTGGAAACACCATATATTTT.

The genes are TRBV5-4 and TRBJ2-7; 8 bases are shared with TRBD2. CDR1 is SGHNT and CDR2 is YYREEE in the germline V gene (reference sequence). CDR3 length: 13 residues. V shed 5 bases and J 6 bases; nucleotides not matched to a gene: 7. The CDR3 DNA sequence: TGTGCCAGCAGGGGACTAGGGACATCCGAGCAGTACTTC. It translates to CASRGLGTSEQYF.

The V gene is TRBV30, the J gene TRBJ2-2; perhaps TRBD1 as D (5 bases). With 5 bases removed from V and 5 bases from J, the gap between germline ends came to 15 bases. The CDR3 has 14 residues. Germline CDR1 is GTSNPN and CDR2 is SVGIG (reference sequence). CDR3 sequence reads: CAWQGFVTTGELFF. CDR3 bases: TGTGCCTGGCAGGGATTCGTGACTACCGGGGAGCTGTTTTTT.

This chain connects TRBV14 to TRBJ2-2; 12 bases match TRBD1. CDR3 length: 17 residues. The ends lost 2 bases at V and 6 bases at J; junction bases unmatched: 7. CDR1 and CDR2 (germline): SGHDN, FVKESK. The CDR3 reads CASSQRPGTGGPGELFF. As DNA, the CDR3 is TGTGCCAGCAGCCAACGGCCCGGGACAGGGGGCCCCGGGGAGCTGTTTTTT. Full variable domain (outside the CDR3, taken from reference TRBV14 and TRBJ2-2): EAGVTQFPSHSVIEKGQTVTLRCDPISGHDNLYWYRRVMGKEIKFLLHFVKESKQDESGMPNNRFLAERTGGTYSTLKVQPAELEDSGVYFCASSQRPGTGGPGELFFGEGSRLTVL.

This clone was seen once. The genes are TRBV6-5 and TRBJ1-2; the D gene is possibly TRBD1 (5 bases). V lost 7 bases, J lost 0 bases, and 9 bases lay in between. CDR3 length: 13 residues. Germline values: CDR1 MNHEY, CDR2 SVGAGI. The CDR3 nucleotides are TGTGCCAGCATCGGCAGGGCTAACTATGGCTACACCTTC. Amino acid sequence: CASIGRANYGYTF.

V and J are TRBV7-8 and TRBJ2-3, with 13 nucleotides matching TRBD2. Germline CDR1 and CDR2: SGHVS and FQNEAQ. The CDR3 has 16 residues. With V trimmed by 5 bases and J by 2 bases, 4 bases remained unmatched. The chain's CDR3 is CASSLLAGGLTDTQYF. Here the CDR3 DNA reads TGTGCCAGCAGCCTACTAGCGGGGGGGCTCACAGATACGCAGTATTTT.

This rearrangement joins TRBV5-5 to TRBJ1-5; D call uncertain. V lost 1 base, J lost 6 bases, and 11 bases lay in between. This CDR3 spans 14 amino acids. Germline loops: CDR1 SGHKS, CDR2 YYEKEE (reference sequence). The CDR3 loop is CASSLNSRGQPQHF. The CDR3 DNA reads TGTGCCAGCAGCTTGAATAGTCGTGGTCAGCCCCAGCATTTT.

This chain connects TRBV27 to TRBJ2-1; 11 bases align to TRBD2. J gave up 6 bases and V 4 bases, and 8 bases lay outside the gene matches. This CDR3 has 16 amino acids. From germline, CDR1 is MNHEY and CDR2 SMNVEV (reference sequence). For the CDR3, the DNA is TGTGCCAGCAGTTCGTTGACTAGCGGGGTCTTCAATGAGCAGTTCTTC. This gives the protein CASSSLTSGVFNEQFF.

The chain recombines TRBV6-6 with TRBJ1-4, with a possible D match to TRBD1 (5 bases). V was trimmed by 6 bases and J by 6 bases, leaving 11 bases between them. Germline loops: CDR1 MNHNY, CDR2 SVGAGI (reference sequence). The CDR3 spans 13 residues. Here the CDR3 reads CASRSREDEKLFF. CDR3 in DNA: TGTGCCAGCAGGTCCAGGGAGGATGAAAAACTGTTTTTT.

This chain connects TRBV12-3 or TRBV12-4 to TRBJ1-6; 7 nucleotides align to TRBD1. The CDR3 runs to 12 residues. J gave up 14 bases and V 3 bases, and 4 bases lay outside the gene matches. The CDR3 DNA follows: TGTGCCAGCAGTTTGGGGGGACAGACCCTCCACTTT. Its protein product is CASSLGGQTLHF.

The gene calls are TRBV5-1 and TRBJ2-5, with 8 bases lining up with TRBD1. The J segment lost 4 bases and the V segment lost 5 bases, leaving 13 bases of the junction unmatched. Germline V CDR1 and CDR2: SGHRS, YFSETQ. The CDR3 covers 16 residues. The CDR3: CASSRPDRALGETQYF. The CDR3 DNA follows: TGCGCCAGCAGTAGACCGGACAGGGCGTTGGGAGAGACCCAGTACTTC.

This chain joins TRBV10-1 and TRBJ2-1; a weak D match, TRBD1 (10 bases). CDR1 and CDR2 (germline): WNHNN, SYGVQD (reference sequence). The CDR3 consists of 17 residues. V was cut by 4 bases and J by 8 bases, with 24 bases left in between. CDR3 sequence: CASSGPLLAGTGDEQFF. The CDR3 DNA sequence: TGCGCCAGCAGTGGCCCCCTTCTAGCGGGGACAGGGGATGAGCAGTTCTTC.

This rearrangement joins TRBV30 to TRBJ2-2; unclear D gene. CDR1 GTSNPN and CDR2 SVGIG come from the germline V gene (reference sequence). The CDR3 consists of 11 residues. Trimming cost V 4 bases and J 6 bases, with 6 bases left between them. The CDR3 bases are TGTGCCTGGATTGGAGCCGGGGAGCTGTTTTTT. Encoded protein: CAWIGAGELFF.

As DNA, the CDR3 is TGTGCCAGCAGTGCCAGGGTCGCCTATGGCTACACCTTC. Its protein is CASSARVAYGYTF. V usage is TRBV2 and J usage is TRBJ1-2, with TRBD1 as a possible D gene (5 bases). The germline V and J ends were trimmed by 4 bases and 4 bases, with 10 bases remaining between them. Per germline, CDR1 SNHLY and CDR2 FYNNEI. The CDR3 length is 13 residues.

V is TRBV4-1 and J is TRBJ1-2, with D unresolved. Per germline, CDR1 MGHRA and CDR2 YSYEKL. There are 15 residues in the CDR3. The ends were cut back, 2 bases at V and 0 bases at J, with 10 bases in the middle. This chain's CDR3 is CASSQLEGANYGYTF. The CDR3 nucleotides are TGCGCCAGCAGCCAACTGGAAGGAGCTAACTATGGCTACACCTTC.

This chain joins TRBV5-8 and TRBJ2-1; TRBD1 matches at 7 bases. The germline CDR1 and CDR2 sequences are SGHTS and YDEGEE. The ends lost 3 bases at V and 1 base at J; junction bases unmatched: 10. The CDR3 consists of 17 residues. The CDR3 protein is CASSWESGTASYNEQFF. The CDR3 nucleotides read TGTGCCAGCAGCTGGGAATCCGGGACAGCTTCCTACAATGAGCAGTTCTTC.

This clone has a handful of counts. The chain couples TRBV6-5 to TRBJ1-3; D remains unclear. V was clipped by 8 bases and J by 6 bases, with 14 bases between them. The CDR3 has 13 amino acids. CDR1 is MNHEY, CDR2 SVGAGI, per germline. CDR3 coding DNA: TGTGCCAGCGGCCGCCATGGGCAAAACACCATATATTTT. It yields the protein CASGRHGQNTIYF.

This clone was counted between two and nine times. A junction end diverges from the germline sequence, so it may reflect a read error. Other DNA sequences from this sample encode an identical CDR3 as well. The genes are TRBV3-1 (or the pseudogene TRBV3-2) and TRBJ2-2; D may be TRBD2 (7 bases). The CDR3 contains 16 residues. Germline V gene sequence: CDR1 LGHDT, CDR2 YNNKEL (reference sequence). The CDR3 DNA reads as TGTGCCAGCCGCCACGGGGGCGGGGGACGTACCGGGGAGCTGTTTTTT. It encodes CASRHGGGGRTGELFF.

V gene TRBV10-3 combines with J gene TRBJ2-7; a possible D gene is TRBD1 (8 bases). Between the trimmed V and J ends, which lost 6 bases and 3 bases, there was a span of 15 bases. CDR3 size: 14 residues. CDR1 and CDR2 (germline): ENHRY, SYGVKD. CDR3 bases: TGTGCCATCAGCGGGGGGACAGGAGACTACGAGCAGTACTTC. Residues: CAISGGTGDYEQYF.

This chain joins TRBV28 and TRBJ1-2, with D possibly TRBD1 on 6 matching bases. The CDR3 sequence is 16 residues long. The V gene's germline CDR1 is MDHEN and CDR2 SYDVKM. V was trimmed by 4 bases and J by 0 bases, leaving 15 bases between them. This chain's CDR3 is CASSSHRVKTNYGYTF. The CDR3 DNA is TGTGCCAGCAGTTCCCACAGGGTAAAGACTAACTATGGCTACACCTTC.